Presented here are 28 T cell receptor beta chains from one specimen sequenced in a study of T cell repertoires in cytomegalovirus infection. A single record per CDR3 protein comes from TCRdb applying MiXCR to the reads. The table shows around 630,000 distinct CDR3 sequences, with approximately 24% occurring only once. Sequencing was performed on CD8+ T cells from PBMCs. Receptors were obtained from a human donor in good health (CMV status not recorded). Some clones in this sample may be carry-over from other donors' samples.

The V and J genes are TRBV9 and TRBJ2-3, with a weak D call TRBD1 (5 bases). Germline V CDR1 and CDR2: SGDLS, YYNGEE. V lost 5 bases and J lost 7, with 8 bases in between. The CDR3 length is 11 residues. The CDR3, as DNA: TGTGCCAGCAGGGACAAGAATACGCAGTATTTT. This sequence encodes CASRDKNTQYF.

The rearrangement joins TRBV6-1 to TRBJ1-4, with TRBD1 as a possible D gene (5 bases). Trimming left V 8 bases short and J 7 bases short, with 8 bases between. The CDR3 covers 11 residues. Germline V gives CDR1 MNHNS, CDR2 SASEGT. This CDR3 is CASGQGEKLFF. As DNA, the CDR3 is TGTGCCAGCGGGCAGGGTGAAAAACTGTTTTTT.

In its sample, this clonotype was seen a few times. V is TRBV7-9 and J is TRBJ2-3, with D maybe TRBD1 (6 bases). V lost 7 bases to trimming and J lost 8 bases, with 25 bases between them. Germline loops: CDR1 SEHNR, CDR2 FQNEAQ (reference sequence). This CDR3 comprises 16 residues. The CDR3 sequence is CASTSDLQGYQGTQYF. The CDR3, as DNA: TGTGCCAGCACCTCGGATTTACAGGGATACCAGGGTACGCAGTATTTT.

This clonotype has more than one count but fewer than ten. CDR3 in amino acids: CASSSSRGWGEAFF. CDR3 coding DNA: TGTGCCAGCAGTTCCTCAAGGGGCTGGGGTGAAGCTTTCTTT. The rearrangement links TRBV28 to TRBJ1-1; tentative D call: TRBD1 (5 bases). The V and J ends lost 4 bases and 7 bases respectively, with 16 bases between them. The CDR3 has 14 amino acids. In germline, CDR1 is MDHEN, CDR2 SYDVKM.

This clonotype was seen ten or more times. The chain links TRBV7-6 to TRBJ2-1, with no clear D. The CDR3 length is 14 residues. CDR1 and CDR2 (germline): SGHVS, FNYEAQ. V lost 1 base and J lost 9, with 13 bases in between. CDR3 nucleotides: TGTGCCAGCAGCTTAGGCCGACCAAACCTTGAGCAGTTCTTC. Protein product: CASSLGRPNLEQFF.

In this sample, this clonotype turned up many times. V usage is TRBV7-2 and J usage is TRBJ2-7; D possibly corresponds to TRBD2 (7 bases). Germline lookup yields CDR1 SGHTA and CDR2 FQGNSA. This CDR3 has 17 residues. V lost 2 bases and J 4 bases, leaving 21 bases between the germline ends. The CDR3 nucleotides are TGTGCCAGCAGCTTACGACCGTTGGGGGGGCCCCTTTACGAGCAGTACGTC. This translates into CASSLRPLGGPLYEQYV.

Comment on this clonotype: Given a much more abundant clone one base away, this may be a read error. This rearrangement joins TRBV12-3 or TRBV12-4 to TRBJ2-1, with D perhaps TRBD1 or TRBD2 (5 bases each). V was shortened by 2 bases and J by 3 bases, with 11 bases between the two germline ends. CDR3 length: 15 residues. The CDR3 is CASSLWGTGYNEQFF. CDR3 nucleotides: TGTGCCAGCAGTTTATGGGGGACCGGCTACAATGAGCAGTTCTTC.

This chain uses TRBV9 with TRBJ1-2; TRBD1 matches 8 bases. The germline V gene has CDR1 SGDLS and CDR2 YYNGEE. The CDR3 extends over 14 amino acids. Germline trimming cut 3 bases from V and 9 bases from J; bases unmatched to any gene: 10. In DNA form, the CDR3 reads TGTGCCAGCAGCGGAGCGACAGGGGAGGCTCGCTACACCTTC. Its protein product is CASSGATGEARYTF.

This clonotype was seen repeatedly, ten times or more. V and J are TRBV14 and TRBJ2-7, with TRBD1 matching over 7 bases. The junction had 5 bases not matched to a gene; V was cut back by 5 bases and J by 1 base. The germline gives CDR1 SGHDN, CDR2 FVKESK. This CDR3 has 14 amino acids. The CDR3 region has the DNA TGTGCCAGCAGCACCGGGACAGCATCCTACGAGCAGTACTTC. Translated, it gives CASSTGTASYEQYF.

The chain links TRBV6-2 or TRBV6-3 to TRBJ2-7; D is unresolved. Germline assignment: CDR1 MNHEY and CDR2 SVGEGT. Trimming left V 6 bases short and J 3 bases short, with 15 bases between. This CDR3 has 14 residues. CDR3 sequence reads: CASRPVGSLYEQYV. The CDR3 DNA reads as TGTGCCAGCAGGCCTGTGGGGTCCCTCTACGAGCAGTACGTC.

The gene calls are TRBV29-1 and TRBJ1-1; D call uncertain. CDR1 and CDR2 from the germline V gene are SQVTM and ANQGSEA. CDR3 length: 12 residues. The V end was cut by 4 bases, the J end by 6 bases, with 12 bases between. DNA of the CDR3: TGCAGCGTTGCCGAAACTTACCCTGAAGCTTTCTTT. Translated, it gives CSVAETYPEAFF.

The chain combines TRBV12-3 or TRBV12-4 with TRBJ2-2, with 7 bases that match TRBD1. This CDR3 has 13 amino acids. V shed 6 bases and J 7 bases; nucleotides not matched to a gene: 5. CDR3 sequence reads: CASRQGVIGELFF. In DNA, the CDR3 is TGTGCCAGCAGGCAGGGGGTTATCGGGGAGCTGTTTTTT.

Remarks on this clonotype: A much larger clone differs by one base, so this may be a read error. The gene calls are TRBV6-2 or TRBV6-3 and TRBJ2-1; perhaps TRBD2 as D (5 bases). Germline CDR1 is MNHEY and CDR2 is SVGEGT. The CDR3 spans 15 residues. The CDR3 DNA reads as TGTGTCAGCAGTCCCTGGACTTCCCCCTACAATGAGCAGTTCTTC. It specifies CVSSPWTSPYNEQFF.

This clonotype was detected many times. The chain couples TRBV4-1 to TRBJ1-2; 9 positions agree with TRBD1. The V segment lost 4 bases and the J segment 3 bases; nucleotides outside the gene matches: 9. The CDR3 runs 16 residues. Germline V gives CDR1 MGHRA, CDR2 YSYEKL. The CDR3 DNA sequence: TGCGCCAGCAGCCTACCGGACAGGGGAGAGCACTATGGCTACACCTTC. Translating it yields CASSLPDRGEHYGYTF.

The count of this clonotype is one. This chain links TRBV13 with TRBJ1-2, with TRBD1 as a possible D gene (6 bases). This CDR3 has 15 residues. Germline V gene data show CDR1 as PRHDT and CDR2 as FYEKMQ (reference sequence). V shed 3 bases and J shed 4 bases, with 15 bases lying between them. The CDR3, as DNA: TGTGCCAGCAGCTTTCGACAGGCGGTAGCCTATGGCTACACCTTC. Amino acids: CASSFRQAVAYGYTF.

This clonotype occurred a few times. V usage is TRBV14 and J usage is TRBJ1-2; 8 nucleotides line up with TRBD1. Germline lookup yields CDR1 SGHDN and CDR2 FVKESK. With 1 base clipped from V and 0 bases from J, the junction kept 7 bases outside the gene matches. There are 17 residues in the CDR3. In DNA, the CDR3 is TGTGCCAGCAGCCAAGCGGGACAGGTGATTACTAACTATGGCTACACCTTC. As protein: CASSQAGQVITNYGYTF.

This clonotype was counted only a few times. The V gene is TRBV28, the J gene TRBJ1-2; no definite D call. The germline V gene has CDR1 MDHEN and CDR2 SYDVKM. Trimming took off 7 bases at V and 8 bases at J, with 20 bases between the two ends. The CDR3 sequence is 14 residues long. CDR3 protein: CASTSLAGYLGYTF. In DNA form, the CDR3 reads TGTGCCAGCACCTCATTGGCCGGATATCTCGGCTACACCTTC.

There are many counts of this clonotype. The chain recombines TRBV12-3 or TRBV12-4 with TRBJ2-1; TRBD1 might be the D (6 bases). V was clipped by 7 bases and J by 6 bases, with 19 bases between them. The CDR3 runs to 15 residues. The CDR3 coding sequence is TGTGCCAGCACCTTACAGGGATCGACGATCAATGAGCAGTTCTTC. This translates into CASTLQGSTINEQFF.

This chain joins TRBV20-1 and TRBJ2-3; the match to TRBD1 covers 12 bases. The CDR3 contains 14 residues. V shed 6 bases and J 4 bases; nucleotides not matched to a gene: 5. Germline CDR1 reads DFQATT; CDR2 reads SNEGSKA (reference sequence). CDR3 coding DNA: TGCAGTGCCAGGGACAGGGGGCACGCAGATACGCAGTATTTT. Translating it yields CSARDRGHADTQYF.

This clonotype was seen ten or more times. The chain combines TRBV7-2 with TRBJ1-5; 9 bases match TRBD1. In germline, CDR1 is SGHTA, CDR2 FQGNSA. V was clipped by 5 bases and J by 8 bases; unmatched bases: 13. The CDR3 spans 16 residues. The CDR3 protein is CASSLPGQGPSKPQHF. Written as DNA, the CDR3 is TGTGCCAGCAGCCTCCCGGGACAGGGTCCCTCTAAGCCCCAGCATTTT.

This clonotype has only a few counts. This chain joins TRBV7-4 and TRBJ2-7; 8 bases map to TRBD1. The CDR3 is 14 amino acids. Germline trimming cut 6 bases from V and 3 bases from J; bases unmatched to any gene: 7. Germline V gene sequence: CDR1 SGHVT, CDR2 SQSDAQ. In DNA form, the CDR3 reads TGTGCCAGCAGTTCCGGGACAGGAGTCTACGAGCAGTACGTC. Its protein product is CASSSGTGVYEQYV.

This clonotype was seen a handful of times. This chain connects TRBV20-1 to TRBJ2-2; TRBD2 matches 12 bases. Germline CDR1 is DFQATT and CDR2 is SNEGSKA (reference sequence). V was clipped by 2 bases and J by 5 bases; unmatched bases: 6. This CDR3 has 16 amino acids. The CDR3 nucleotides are TGCAGTGCTAGATCTAGCGGGGGGGCCGGTACCGGGGAGCTGTTTTTT. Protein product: CSARSSGGAGTGELFF.

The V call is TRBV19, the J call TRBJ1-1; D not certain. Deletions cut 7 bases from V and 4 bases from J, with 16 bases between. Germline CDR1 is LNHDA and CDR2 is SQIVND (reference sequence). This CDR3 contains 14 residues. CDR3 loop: CASIGPTWGTEAFF. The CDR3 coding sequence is TGTGCCAGTATCGGGCCTACATGGGGCACTGAAGCTTTCTTT.

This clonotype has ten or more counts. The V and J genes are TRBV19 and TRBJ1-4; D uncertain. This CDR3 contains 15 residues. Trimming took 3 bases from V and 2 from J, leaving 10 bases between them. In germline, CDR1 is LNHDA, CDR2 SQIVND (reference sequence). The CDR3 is CASSIMTATNEKLFF. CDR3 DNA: TGTGCCAGTAGTATTATGACGGCTACTAATGAAAAACTGTTTTTT.

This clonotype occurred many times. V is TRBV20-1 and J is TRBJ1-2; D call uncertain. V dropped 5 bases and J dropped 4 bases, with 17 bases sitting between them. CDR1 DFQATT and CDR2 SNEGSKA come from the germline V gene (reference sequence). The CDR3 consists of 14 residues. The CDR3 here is CSAEFLEGFYGYTF. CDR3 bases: TGCAGTGCTGAGTTTCTGGAAGGCTTCTATGGCTACACCTTC.

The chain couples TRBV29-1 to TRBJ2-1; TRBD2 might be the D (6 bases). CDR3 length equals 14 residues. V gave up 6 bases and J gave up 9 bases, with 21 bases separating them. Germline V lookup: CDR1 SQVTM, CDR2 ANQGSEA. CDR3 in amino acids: CSVPGPGGVREQFF. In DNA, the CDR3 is TGCAGCGTCCCCGGACCAGGCGGGGTTCGTGAGCAGTTCTTC.

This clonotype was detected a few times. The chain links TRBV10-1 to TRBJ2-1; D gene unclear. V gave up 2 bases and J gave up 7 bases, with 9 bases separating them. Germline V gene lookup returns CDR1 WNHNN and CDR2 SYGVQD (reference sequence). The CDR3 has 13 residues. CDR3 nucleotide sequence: TGCGCCAGCAGTGAGATTCAGCGTAATGAGCAGTTCTTC. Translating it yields CASSEIQRNEQFF.

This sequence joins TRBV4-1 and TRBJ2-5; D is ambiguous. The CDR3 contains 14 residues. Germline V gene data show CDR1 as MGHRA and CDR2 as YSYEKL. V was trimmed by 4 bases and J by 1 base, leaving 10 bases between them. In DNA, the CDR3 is TGCGCCAGCAGCCCTCAATGGGGCCAAGAGACCCAGTACTTC. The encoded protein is CASSPQWGQETQYF.